This T cell receptor (beta chain) was identified in a study of blood T cell repertoires in COVID-19. Study details: Donors in the United States, Italy and Spain gave samples during acute or convalescent COVID-19.

Participants, roughly 18 to 90 years old, spanned fewer than 25 US areas. Resolution of symptoms, clearance, or two negative PCRs was present in recovered Cohort 3 donors. Losses at the gene ends were 4 bases for V and 1 base for J; bases not matched to a gene: 6. Germline V gene lookup returns CDR1 SGHDT and CDR2 YYEEEE. This CDR3 has 15 amino acids. Authors' methods: Amplifying reference gene primers gave estimates of nucleated cell counts. Data came from immunoSEQ multiplex PCR; TCRdb stores just in-frame clones and leaves some out. V and J calls plus clone size are reproduced from that table; the DNA served to infer D and trimming. The sample has roughly 250,000 clones, 90% to 95% seen once.

This clonotype was obtained from a woman between 18 and 29 years old who had recovered from COVID-19. Source material: PBMCs or T cells enriched from blood (not recorded which). The genes are TRBV5-6 and TRBJ1-2, with 8 bases that match TRBD1. The CDR3 DNA reads TGTGCCAGCAGCCCACAGACAGGGGTTAACTATGGCTACACCTTC. This encodes CASSPQTGVNYGYTF.